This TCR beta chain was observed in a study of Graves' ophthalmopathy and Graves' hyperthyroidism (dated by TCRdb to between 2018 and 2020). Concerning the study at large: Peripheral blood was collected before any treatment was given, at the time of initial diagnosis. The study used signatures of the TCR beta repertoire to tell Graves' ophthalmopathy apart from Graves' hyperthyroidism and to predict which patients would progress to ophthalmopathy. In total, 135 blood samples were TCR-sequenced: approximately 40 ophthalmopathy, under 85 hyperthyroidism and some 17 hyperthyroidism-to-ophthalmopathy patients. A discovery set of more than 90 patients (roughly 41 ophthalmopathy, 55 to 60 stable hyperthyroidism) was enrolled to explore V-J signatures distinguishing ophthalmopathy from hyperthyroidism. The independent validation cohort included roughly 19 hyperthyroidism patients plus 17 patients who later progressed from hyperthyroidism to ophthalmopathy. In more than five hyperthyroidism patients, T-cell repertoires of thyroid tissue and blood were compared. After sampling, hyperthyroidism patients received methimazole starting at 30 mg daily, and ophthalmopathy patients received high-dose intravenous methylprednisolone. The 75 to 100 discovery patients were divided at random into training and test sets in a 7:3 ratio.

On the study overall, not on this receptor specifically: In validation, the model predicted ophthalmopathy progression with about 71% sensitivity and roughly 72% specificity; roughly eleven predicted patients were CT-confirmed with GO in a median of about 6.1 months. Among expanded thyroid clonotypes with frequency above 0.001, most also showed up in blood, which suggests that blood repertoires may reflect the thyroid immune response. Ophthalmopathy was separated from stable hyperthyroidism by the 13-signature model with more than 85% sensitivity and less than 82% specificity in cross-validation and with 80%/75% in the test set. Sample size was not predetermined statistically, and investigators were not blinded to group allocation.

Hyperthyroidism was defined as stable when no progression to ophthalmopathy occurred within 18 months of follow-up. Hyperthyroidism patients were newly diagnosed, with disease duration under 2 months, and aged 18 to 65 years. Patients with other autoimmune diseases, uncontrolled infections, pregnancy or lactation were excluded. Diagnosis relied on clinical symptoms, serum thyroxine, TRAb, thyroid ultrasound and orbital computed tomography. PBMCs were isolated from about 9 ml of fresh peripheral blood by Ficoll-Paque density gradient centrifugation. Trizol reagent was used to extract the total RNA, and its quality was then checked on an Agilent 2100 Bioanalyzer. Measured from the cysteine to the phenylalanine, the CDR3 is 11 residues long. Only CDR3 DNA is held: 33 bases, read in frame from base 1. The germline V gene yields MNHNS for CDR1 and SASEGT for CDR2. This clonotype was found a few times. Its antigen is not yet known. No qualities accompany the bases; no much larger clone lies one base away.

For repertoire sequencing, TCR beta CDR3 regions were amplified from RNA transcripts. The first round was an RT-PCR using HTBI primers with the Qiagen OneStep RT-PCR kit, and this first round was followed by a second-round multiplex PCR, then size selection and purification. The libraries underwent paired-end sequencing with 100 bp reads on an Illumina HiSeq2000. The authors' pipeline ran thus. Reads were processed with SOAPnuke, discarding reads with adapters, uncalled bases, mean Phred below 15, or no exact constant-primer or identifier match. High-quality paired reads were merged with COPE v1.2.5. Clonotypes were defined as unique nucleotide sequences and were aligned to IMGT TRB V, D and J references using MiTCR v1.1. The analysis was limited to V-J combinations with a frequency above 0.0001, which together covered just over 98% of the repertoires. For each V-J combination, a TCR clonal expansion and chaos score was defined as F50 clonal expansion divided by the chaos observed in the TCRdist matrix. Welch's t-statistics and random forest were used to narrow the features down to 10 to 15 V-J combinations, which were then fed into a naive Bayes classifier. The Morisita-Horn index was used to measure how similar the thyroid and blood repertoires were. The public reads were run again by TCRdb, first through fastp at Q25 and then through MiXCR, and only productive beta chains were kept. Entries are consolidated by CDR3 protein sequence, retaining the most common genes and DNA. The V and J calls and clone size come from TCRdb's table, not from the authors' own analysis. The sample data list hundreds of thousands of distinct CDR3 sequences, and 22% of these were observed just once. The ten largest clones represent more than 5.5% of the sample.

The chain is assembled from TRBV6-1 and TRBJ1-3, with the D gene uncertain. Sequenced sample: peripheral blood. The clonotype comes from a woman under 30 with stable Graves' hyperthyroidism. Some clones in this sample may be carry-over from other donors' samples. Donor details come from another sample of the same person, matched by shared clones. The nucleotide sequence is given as TGTGGCACATACTCTGGAAACACCATATATTTT. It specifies CGTYSGNTIYF.